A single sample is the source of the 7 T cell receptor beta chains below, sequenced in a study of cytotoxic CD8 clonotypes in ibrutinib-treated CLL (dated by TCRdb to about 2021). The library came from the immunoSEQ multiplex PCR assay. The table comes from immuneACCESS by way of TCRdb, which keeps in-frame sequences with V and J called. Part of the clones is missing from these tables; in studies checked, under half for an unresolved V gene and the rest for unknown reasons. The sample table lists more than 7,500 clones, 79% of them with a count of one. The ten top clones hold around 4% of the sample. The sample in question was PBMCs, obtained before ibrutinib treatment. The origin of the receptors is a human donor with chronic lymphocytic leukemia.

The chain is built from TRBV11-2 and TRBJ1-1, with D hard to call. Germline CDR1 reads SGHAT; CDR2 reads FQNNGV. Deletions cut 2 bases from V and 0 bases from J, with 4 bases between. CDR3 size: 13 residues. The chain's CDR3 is CASSLTLNTEAFF. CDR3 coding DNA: TGTGCCAGCAGCTTAACTCTGAACACTGAAGCTTTCTTT. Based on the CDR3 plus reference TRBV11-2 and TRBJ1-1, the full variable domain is EAGVAQSPRYKIIEKRQSVAFWCNPISGHATLYWYQQILGQGPKLLIQFQNNGVVDDSQLPKDRFSAERLKGVDSTLKIQPAKLEDSAVYLCASSLTLNTEAFFGQGTRLTVV.

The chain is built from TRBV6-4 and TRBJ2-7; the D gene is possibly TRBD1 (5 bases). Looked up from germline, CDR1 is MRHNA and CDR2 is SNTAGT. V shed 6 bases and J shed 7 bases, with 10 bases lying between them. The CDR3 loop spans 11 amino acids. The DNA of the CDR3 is TGTGCCAGCAGGGCAGCAGGGGAGCAGTACTTC. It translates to CASRAAGEQYF.

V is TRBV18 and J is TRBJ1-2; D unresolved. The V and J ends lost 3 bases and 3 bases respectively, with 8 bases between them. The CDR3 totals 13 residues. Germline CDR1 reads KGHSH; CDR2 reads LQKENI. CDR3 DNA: TGTGCCAGCTCACCGGGCCAGGACTATGGCTACACCTTC. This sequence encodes CASSPGQDYGYTF.

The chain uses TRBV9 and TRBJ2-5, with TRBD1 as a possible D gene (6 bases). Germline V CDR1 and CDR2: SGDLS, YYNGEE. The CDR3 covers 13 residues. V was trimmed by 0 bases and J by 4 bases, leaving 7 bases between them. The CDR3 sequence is CASSVGRGETQYF. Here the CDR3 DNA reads TGTGCCAGCAGCGTAGGCAGGGGAGAGACCCAGTACTTC.

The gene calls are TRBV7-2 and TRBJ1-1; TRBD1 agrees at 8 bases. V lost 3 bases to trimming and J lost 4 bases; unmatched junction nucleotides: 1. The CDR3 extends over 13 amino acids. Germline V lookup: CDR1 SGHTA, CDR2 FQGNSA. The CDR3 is CASSFTGGTEAFF. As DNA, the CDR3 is TGTGCCAGCAGCTTTACAGGGGGCACTGAAGCTTTCTTT.

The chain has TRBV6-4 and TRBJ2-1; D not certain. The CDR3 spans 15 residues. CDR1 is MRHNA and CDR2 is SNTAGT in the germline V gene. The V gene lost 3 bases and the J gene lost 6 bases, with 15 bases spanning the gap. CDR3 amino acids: CASSEGFRPANEQFF. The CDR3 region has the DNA TGTGCCAGCAGTGAAGGCTTTCGCCCCGCCAATGAGCAGTTCTTC.

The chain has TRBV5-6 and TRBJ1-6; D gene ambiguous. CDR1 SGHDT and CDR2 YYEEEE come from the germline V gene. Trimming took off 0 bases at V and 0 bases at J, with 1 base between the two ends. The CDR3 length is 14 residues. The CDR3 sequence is CASSLGSYNSPLHF. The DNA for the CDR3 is TGTGCCAGCAGCTTGGGCTCCTATAATTCACCCCTCCACTTT.